This T cell receptor (beta chain) came from a study of shared clonotypes between healthy human individuals. Study outcomes and limitations: What limited the represented genetic and exposure-history diversity was the small number of donors.

Produced via immunoSEQ multiplex PCR; TCRdb's table is partial and in-frame only. The repertoire holds hundreds of thousands of clones, with 80% to 95% as singletons. About this clone itself: As yet, its antigen is unknown.

Terminally differentiated effector memory CD45RA+ cells were excluded by CCR7 positive selection of CD45RO-negative cells. All the donors were Caucasian adults who lived in Nashville, Tennessee. Sequenced sample: naive CD8+ T cells sorted from blood. The receptor was isolated from a man younger than 40 in good health.

Here the CDR3 reads CASSQADRVTYEQYF. CDR3 DNA sequence: TGCGCCAGCAGCCAAGCTGACAGGGTGACCTACGAGCAGTACTTC. The rearrangement joins TRBV4-1 to TRBJ2-7, with 7 bases matching TRBD1. The CDR3 is 15 residues long. Looked up from germline, CDR1 is MGHRA and CDR2 is YSYEKL. V was clipped by 1 base and J by 2 bases; unmatched bases: 5.